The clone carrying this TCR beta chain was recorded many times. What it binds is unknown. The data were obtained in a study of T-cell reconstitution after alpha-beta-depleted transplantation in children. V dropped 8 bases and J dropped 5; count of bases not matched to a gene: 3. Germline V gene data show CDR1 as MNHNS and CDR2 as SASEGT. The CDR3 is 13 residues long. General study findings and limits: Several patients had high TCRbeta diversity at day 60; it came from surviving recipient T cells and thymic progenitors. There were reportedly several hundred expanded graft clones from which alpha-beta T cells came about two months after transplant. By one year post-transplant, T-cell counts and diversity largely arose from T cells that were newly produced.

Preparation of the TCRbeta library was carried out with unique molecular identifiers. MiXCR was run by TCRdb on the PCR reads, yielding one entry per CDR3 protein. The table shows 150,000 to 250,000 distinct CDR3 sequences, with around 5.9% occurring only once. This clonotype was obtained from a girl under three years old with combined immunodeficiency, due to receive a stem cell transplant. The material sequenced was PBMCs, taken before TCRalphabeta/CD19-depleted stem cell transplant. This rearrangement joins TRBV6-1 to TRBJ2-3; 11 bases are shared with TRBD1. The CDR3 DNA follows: TGTGCCAGCCTGGGACAGGGGGTAGATACGCAGTATTTT. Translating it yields CASLGQGVDTQYF.